This entry is about one TCR beta chain. These data originate in a study of OX40 agonist ivuxolimab in advanced cancers. V dropped 2 bases and J dropped 2 bases, with 12 bases sitting between them. This CDR3 region has 15 residues. CDR1 MNHGY and CDR2 SAAAGT come from the germline V gene. Some clones are missing from TCRdb's copy, which holds only in-frame ones; the method was immunoSEQ multiplex PCR. The sample holds around 57,000 clones, just over 85% seen once. The chain employs TRBV6-8 and TRBJ2-5; tentatively, D is TRBD2 (7 bases). The input for sequencing was CD4+ or CD8+ T cells sorted from blood, taken in a trial of the OX40 agonist ivuxolimab. This clonotype was sampled from an adult with an advanced solid tumor such as melanoma, head and neck, liver or kidney cancer. CDR3 amino acids: CASSYEGGEQETQYF. The DNA for the CDR3 is TGTGCCAGCAGTTACGAGGGGGGGGAGCAAGAGACCCAGTACTTC.